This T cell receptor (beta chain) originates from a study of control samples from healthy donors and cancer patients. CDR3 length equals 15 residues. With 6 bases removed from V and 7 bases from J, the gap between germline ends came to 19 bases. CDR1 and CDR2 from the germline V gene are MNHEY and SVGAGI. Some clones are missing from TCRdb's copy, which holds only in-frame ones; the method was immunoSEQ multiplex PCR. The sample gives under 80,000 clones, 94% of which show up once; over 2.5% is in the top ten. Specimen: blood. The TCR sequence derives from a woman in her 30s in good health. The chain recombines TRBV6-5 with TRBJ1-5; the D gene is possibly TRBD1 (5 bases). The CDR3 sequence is CASSRQSGGGQPQHF. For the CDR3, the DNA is TGTGCCAGCAGCCGACAGTCCGGGGGAGGGCAGCCCCAGCATTTT.